Listed here are 13 T cell receptor beta chains from one sample, sequenced in a study of OX40 agonist ivuxolimab in advanced cancers. The data were produced by immunoSEQ multiplex PCR, yet TCRdb's version contains in-frame clones alone and is incomplete. Of about 97,000 clones in the sample, roughly nine tenths were seen once. The starting material was CD4+ or CD8+ T cells sorted from blood, obtained in a trial of the OX40 agonist ivuxolimab. These receptors were obtained from an adult with an advanced solid tumor such as melanoma, head and neck, liver or kidney cancer.

To note about this clone: Other DNA sequences in this specimen translate into the identical CDR3. The chain links TRBV18 to TRBJ1-1, with TRBD1 matching 10 bases. CDR3 size: 16 residues. CDR1 is KGHSH, CDR2 LQKENI, per germline. Trimming took 3 bases from V and 1 from J; bases not matched to a gene: 5. CDR3 sequence (DNA): TGTGCCAGCTCACCTCCCGGGACAGGGGCGAACACTGAAGCTTTCTTT. This gives the protein CASSPPGTGANTEAFF. The full variable domain, in which reference TRBV18 and TRBJ1-1 provide the parts outside the CDR3, is NAGVMQNPRHLVRRRGQEARLRCSPMKGHSHVYWYRQLPEEGLKFMVYLQKENIIDESGMPKERFSAEFPKEGPSILRIQQVVRGDSAAYFCASSPPGTGANTEAFFGQGTRLTVV.

The chain combines TRBV11-2 with TRBJ2-3; D gene uncertain. Germline assignment: CDR1 SGHAT and CDR2 FQNNGV. The V end was cut by 5 bases, the J end by 6 bases, with 9 bases between. The CDR3 sequence is 12 residues long. CDR3 coding DNA: TGTGCCAGCAGCCCGGATCTCGATACGCAGTATTTT. This encodes CASSPDLDTQYF.

The chain is built from TRBV11-1 and TRBJ2-1, with TRBD2 identical over 7 bases. The CDR3 runs 15 residues. V was clipped by 5 bases and J by 9 bases; unmatched bases: 13. Germline-derived CDR1 and CDR2 are SGHAT and FQDESV (reference sequence). The CDR3: CASSRRGLRIAEQFF. The CDR3 bases are TGTGCCAGCAGCCGTAGGGGACTAAGAATCGCTGAGCAGTTCTTC.

This clone came up a few times. The chain employs TRBV4-2 and TRBJ1-3; a weak D match, TRBD1 (6 bases). The germline V gene encodes CDR1 LGHNA and CDR2 YNFKEQ. Trimming stripped 4 bases from V and 0 bases from J, with 16 bases between. The CDR3 extends over 17 amino acids. The CDR3 nucleotides are TGTGCCAGCAGCCCCCTAGGGAGGGGGAACTCTGGAAACACCATATATTTT. Protein: CASSPLGRGNSGNTIYF.

The V and J genes are TRBV10-3 and TRBJ2-3; a possible D gene is TRBD2 (5 bases). CDR1 ENHRY and CDR2 SYGVKD come from the germline V gene. This CDR3 region has 15 residues. Trimming stripped 0 bases from V and 1 base from J, with 8 bases between. CDR3 in amino acids: CAISESGSGTDTQYF. CDR3 coding DNA: TGTGCCATCAGTGAGTCTGGTAGCGGCACAGATACGCAGTATTTT.

This rearrangement joins TRBV19 to TRBJ2-6, with D uncertain. Trimming stripped 9 bases from V and 4 bases from J, with 13 bases between. The length of the CDR3 is 14 residues. Germline V lookup: CDR1 LNHDA, CDR2 SQIVND (reference sequence). The CDR3 protein is CASAERSGANVLTF. The CDR3 nucleotides are TGTGCCAGCGCCGAAAGGTCCGGGGCCAACGTCCTGACTTTC.

The chain is built from TRBV6-5 and TRBJ2-7; the match to TRBD2 covers 7 bases. The V segment lost 2 bases and the J segment 3 bases; nucleotides outside the gene matches: 7. The CDR3 is 15 amino acids. Germline CDR1 and CDR2: MNHEY and SVGAGI. CDR3 DNA: TGTGCCAGCAGTTACGGCTCGCGGGGGAACTACGAGCAGTACTTC. Protein product: CASSYGSRGNYEQYF.

The gene calls are TRBV4-1 and TRBJ1-1; weak D call: TRBD1 (5 bases). Germline CDR1 and CDR2: MGHRA and YSYEKL. V lost 0 bases, J lost 7 bases, and 12 bases lay in between. The CDR3 has 14 residues. CDR3 coding DNA: TGCGCCAGCAGCCAAGATAGTTCGCAGGGTGAAGCTTTCTTT. Its protein is CASSQDSSQGEAFF.

The CDR3 bases are TGCGCCAGCAGCCACTTAACAGAAGCTCAGCCCCAGCATTTT. Protein sequence: CASSHLTEAQPQHF. This chain uses TRBV4-1 with TRBJ1-5; D unclear. Trimming removed 3 bases from V and 6 bases from J, with 12 bases in between. Germline V gene lookup returns CDR1 MGHRA and CDR2 YSYEKL. This CDR3 comprises 14 residues.

The gene calls are TRBV4-3 and TRBJ2-3; 7 bases align to TRBD2. J lost 3 bases, V lost 0 bases, and 9 bases had no gene match. CDR3 length equals 17 residues. Per germline, CDR1 LGHNA and CDR2 YSLEER. The CDR3 bases are TGCGCCAGCAGCCAAGATAGGGAGGGGATAAGGACAGATACGCAGTATTTT. It encodes CASSQDREGIRTDTQYF.

The rearrangement joins TRBV5-8 to TRBJ1-4, with D perhaps matching TRBD1 (5 bases). There are 15 residues in the CDR3. Germline-derived CDR1 and CDR2 are SGHTS and YDEGEE. Trimming shortened V by 3 bases and J by 8 bases, and 17 bases separated the two germline ends. The CDR3 bases are TGTGCCAGCAGCTGGAGTGGCAGGGAAGGAGAAAAACTGTTTTTT. This translates into CASSWSGREGEKLFF. Full variable domain (remainder filled in from reference TRBV5-8 and TRBJ1-4): EAGVTQSPTHLIKTRGQQATLRCSPISGHTSVYWYQQALGLGLQFLLWYDEGEERNRGNFPPRFSGRQFPNYSSELNVNALELEDSALYLCASSWSGREGEKLFFGSGTQLSVL.

The chain combines TRBV7-8 with TRBJ2-3; weak D call: TRBD1 (6 bases). The CDR3 sequence is 15 residues long. Trimming took off 5 bases at V and 0 bases at J, with 12 bases between the two ends. In germline, CDR1 is SGHVS, CDR2 FQNEAQ. The CDR3, as DNA: TGTGCCAGCAGCCTACAGGGATATAGCACAGATACGCAGTATTTT. Its protein is CASSLQGYSTDTQYF. Complete variable domain (other parts from reference TRBV7-8 and TRBJ2-3): GAGVSQSPRYKVAKRGQDVALRCDPISGHVSLFWYQQALGQGPEFLTYFQNEAQLDKSGLPSDRFFAERPEGSVSTLKIQRTQQEDSAVYLCASSLQGYSTDTQYFGPGTRLTVL.

J is TRBJ2-7 and V is TRBV2; D is perhaps TRBD2 (5 bases). Between the trimmed V and J ends, which lost 6 bases and 2 bases, there was a span of 14 bases. Germline lookup yields CDR1 SNHLY and CDR2 FYNNEI. There are 14 residues in the CDR3. CDR3 coding DNA: TGTGCCAGCAGCAAAGACCGGGGTACCTACGAGCAGTACTTC. This translates into CASSKDRGTYEQYF.